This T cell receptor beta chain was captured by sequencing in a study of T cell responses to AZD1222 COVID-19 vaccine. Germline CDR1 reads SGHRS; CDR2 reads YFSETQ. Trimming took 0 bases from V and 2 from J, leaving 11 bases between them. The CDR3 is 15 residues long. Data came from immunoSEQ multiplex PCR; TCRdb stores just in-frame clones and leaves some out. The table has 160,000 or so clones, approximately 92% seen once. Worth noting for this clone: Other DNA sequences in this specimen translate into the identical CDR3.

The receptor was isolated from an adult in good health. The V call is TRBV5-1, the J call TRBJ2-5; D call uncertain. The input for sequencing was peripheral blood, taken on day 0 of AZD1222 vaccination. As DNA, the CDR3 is TGCGCCAGCAGCTTGGAACCCGGCCCACAAGAGACCCAGTACTTC. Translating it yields CASSLEPGPQETQYF.